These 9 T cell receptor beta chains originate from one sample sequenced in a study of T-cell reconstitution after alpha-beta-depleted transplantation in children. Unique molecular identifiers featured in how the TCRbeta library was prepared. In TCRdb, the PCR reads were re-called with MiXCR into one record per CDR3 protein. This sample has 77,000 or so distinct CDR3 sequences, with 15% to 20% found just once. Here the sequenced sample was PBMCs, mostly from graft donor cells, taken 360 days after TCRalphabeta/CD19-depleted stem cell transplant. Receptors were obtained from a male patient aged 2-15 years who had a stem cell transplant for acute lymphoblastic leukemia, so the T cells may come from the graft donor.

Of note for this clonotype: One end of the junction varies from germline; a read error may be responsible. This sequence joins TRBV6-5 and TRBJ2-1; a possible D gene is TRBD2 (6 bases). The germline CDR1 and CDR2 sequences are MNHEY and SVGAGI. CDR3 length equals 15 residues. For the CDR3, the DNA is TGTGCCAGGAGTTACGGGAGTAGCTCCTACAATGAGCAGTTCTTC. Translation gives CARSYGSSSYNEQFF.

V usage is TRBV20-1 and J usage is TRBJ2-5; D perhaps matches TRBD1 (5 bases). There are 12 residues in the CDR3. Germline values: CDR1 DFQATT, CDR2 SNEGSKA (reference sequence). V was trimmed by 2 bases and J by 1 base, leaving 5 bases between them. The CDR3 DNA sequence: TGCAGTGCTAGACAGGGCCAAGAGACCCAGTACTTC. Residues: CSARQGQETQYF.

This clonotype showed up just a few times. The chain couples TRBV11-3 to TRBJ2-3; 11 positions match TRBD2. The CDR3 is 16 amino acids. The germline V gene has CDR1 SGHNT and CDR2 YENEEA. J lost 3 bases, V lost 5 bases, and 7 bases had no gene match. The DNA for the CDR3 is TGTGCCAGCAGCCCGGGACTAGCGGAGATAACAGATACGCAGTATTTT. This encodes CASSPGLAEITDTQYF.

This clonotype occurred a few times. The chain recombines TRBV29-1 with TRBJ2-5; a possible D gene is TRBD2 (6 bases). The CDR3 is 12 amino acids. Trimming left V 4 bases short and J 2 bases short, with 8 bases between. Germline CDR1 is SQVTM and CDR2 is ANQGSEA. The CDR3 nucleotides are TGCAGCGTTGGGAGGGCTCAAGAGACCCAGTACTTC. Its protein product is CSVGRAQETQYF.

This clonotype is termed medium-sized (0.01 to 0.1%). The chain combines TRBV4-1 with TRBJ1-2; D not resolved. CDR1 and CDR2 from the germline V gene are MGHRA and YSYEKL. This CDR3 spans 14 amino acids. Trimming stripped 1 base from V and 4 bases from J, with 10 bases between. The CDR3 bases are TGCGCCAGCAGCCAAGGAAGTTTTGGCTATGGCTACACCTTC. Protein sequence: CASSQGSFGYGYTF.

The CDR3 nucleotides are TGCAGTGCTAGCCCCGGGACAGGGGGCCGAACGCAGTATTTT. It codes for CSASPGTGGRTQYF. The chain uses TRBV20-1 and TRBJ2-3, with TRBD1 matching over 12 bases. This CDR3 is built from 14 residues. J gave up 9 bases and V 3 bases, and 7 bases lay outside the gene matches. The germline gives CDR1 DFQATT, CDR2 SNEGSKA (reference sequence).

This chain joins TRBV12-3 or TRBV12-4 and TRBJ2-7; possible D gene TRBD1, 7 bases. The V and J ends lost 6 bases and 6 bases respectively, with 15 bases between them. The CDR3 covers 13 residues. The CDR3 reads CASSPSQGGEQYF. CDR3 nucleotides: TGTGCCAGCAGCCCGAGCCAGGGGGGCGAGCAGTACTTC.

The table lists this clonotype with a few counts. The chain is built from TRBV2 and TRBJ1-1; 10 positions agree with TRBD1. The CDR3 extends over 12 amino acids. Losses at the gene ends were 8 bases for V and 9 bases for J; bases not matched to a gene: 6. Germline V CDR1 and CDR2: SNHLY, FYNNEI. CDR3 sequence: CASETGGGKAFF. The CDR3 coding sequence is TGTGCCAGCGAGACAGGGGGCGGTAAAGCTTTCTTT. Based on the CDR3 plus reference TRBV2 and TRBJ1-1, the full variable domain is EPEVTQTPSHQVTQMGQEVILRCVPISNHLYFYWYRQILGQKVEFLVSFYNNEISEKSEIFDDQFSVERPDGSNFTLKIRSTKLEDSAMYFCASETGGGKAFFGQGTRLTVV.

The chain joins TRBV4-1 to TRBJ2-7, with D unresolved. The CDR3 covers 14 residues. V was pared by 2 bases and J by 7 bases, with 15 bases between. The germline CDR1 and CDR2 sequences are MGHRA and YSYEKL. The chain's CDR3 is CASSQRGLGWEQYF. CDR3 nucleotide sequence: TGCGCCAGCAGCCAAAGAGGTCTAGGATGGGAGCAGTACTTC.